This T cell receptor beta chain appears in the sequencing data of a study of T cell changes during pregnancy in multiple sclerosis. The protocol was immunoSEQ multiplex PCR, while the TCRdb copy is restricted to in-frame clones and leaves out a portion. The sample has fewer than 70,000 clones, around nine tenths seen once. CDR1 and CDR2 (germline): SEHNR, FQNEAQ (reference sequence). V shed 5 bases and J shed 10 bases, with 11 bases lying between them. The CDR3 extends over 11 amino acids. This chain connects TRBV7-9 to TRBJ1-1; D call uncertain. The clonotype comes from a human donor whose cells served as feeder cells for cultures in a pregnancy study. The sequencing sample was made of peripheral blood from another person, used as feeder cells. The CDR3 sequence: CASSANLVAFF. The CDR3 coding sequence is TGTGCCAGCAGCGCAAACCTCGTAGCTTTCTTT. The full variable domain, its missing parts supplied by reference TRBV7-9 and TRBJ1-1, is DTGVSQNPRHKITKRGQNVTFRCDPISEHNRLYWYRQTLGQGPEFLTYFQNEAQLEKSRLLSDRFSAERPKGSFSTLEIQRTEQGDSAMYLCASSANLVAFFGQGTRLTVV.